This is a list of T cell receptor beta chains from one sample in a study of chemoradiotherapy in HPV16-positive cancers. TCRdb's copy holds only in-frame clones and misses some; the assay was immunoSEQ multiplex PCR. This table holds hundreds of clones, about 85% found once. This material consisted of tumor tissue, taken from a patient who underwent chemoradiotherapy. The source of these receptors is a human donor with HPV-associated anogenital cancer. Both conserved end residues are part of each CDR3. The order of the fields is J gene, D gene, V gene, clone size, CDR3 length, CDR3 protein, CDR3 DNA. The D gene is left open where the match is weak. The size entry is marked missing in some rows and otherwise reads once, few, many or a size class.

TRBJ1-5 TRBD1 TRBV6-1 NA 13 CASRPQGAQPQHF TGTGCCAGCAGGCCACAGGGGGCCCAGCCCCAGCATTTT
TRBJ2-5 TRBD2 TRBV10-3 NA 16 CAISEPPLAGSETQYF TGTGCCATCAGTGAGCCCCCTTTAGCGGGGTCGGAGACCCAGTACTTC
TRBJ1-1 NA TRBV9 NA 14 CASSGQGIDTEAFF TGTGCCAGCAGCGGGCAGGGGATTGACACTGAAGCTTTCTTT
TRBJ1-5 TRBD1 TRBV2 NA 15 CASRQGDVSNQPQHF TGTGCCAGCAGACAGGGGGATGTAAGCAATCAGCCCCAGCATTTT
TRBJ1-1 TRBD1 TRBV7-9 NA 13 CASMQGAGTEAFF TGTGCCAGCATGCAGGGGGCCGGCACTGAAGCTTTCTTT
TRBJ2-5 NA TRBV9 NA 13 CASSRGLQETQYF TGTGCCAGCAGCCGCGGGCTACAAGAGACCCAGTACTTC
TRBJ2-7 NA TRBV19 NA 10 CASRRVEQYF TGTGCCAGTCGAAGGGTCGAGCAGTACTTC
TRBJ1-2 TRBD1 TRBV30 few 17 CAWSASFLEGAGYGYTF TGTGCCTGGAGTGCCAGCTTTCTGGAGGGGGCAGGCTATGGCTACACCTTC
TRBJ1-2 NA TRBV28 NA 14 CASSLFPRSYGYTF TGTGCCAGCAGTTTATTCCCCAGGAGCTATGGCTACACCTTC
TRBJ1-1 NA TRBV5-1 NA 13 CASHLTVNTEAFF TGCGCCAGCCATTTGACGGTTAACACTGAAGCTTTCTTT
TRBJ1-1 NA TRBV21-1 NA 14 CASSKAGANTEAFF TGTGCCAGCAGCAAAGCTGGGGCGAACACTGAAGCTTTCTTT
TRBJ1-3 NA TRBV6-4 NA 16 CASSEAEGKAGNTIYF TGTGCCAGCAGTGAAGCCGAAGGGAAGGCTGGAAACACCATATATTTT
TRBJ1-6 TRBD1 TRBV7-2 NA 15 CASSAGTGGRSPLHF TGTGCCAGCAGCGCCGGGACAGGGGGCAGATCACCCCTCCACTTT
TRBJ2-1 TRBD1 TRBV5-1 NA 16 CASSSLGQGSSNEQFF TGCGCCAGCAGCTCCTTGGGACAGGGAAGTTCTAATGAGCAGTTCTTC
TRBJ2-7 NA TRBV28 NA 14 CASSWARSSYEQYF TGTGCCAGCAGTTGGGCAAGGAGCTCCTACGAGCAGTACTTC
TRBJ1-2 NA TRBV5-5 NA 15 CASSLATLGNYGYTF TGTGCCAGCAGCTTGGCTACCTTGGGGAACTATGGCTACACCTTC
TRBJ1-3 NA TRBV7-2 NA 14 CASSLVTAGNTIYF TGTGCCAGCAGCTTAGTTACCGCTGGAAACACCATATATTTT
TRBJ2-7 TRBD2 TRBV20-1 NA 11 CSALRGDEQYF TGCAGTGCCCTGCGGGGGGACGAGCAGTACTTC
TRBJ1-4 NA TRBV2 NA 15 CASSEYGGIIEKLFF TGTGCCAGCAGTGAATATGGGGGAATCATTGAAAAACTGTTTTTT
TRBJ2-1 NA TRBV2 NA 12 CASSDFGYEQFF TGTGCCAGCAGTGATTTTGGCTATGAGCAGTTCTTC
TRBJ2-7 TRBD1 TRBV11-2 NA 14 CASSFGTGSYEQYF TGTGCCAGCAGCTTCGGGACAGGCTCCTACGAGCAGTACTTC
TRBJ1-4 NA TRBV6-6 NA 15 CASSTPGGVGEKLFF TGTGCCAGCAGTACCCCCGGGGGAGTGGGTGAAAAACTGTTTTTT
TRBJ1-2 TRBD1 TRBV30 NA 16 CAWGPGGQGAYYGYTF TGTGCCTGGGGTCCCGGGGGACAGGGGGCTTACTATGGCTACACCTTC
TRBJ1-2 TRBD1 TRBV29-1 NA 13 CSVVPTGGRGYTF TGCAGCGTTGTCCCCACAGGGGGTCGTGGCTACACCTTC
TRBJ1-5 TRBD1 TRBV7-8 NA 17 CASSIGTGWGSNQPQHF TGTGCCAGCAGCATCGGGACAGGGTGGGGTAGCAATCAGCCCCAGCATTTT
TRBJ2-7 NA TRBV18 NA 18 CASSPRPRLQSLAYEQYF TGTGCCAGCTCACCTAGACCTCGACTTCAATCCTTGGCCTACGAGCAGTACTTC
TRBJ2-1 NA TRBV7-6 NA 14 CASSLAIARNEQFF TGTGCCAGCAGCTTAGCTATAGCGAGGAATGAGCAGTTCTTC
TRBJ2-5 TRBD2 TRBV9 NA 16 CASSVGSGGAQETQYF TGTGCCAGCAGCGTAGGTAGCGGGGGGGCCCAGGAGACCCAGTACTTC
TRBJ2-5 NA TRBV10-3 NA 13 CAISEGGSETQYF TGTGCCATCAGTGAAGGGGGGTCCGAGACCCAGTACTTC
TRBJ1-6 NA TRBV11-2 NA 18 CASSLGSQGISYNSPLHF TGTGCCAGCAGCTTAGGTTCTCAGGGGATATCCTATAATTCACCCCTCCACTTT
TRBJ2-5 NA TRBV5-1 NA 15 CASSSRGSGQETQYF TGCGCCAGCAGCTCTCGGGGGAGCGGACAAGAGACCCAGTACTTC
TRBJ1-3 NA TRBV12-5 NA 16 CATSPGTSEVGRTIYF TGTGCTACTTCCCCCGGGACGTCCGAAGTCGGGCGCACCATATATTTT
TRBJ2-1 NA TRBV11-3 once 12 CASSPLDNEQFF TGTGCCAGCAGCCCCCTCGACAATGAGCAGTTCTTC
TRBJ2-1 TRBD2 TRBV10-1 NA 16 CASTGTSGGLYNEQFF TGCGCCAGCACAGGGACTAGCGGGGGCCTCTACAATGAGCAGTTCTTC
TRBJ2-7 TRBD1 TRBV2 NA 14 CASSTGTGVYEQYF TGTGCCAGCAGCACCGGGACAGGGGTGTACGAGCAGTACTTC
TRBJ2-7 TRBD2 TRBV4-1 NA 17 CASSQGLAGGQSSEQYF TGCGCCAGCAGCCAGGGACTAGCGGGGGGGCAATCCTCCGAGCAGTACTTC
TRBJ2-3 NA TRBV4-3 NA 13 CASSQEKGDTQYF TGCGCCAGCAGCCAAGAAAAGGGAGATACGCAGTATTTT
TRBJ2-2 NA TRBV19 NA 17 CASSILSQGIGTGELFF TGTGCCAGTAGTATCCTTTCACAGGGAATAGGCACCGGGGAGCTGTTTTTT
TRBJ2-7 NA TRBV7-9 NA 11 CASTLMGEQYF TGTGCCAGCACCCTGATGGGAGAGCAGTACTTC
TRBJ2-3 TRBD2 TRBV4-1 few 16 CASSQDPGGTTDTQYF TGCGCCAGCAGCCAAGATCCCGGGGGGACCACAGATACGCAGTATTTT
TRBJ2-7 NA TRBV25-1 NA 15 CASSELGRGENEQYF TGTGCCAGCAGTGAATTAGGCAGGGGAGAAAACGAGCAGTACTTC
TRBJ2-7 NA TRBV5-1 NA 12 CASMDSAYEQYF TGCGCCAGCATGGACTCCGCCTACGAGCAGTACTTC
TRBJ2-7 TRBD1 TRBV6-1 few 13 CASRGTGPDEQYF TGTGCCAGCAGGGGGACAGGGCCAGACGAGCAGTACTTC
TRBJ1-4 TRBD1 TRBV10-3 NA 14 CAISPGQVKEKQIF TGTGCCATCAGCCCGGGACAGGTTAAGGAAAAACAGATTTTT
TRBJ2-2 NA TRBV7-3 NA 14 CASSLGQNTGELFF TGTGCCAGCAGCTTAGGCCAGAACACCGGGGAGCTGTTTTTT
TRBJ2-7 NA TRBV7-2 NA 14 CASSPRTSSYEQYF TGTGCCAGCAGCCCCCGGACGAGCAGCTACGAGCAGTACTTC
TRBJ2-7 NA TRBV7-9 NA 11 CASGWGDEQYF TGTGCCAGCGGCTGGGGAGACGAGCAGTACTTC
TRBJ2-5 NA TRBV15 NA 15 CATSRDPQSQETQYF TGTGCCACCAGCAGAGATCCCCAGAGTCAAGAGACCCAGTACTTC
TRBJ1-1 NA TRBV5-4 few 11 CASSGRTEAFF TGTGCCAGCTCTGGCCGCACTGAAGCTTTCTTT
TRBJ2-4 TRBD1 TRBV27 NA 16 CASGIPTGGTKNIQYF TGTGCCAGCGGGATCCCAACAGGGGGCACCAAAAACATTCAGTACTTC
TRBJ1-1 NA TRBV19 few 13 CASQAGANTEAFF TGTGCCAGTCAGGCAGGGGCGAACACTGAAGCTTTCTTT
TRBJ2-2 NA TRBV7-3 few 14 CASSFSGGTGELFF TGTGCCAGCAGCTTCAGCGGCGGCACCGGGGAGCTGTTTTTT
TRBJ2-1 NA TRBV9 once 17 CASSGGPVPRSYNEQFF TGTGCCAGCAGCGGAGGCCCCGTGCCAAGGTCCTACAATGAGCAGTTCTTC
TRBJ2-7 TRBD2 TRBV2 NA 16 CASSEVGRGDLYEQYF TGTGCCAGCAGTGAAGTTGGGCGGGGGGACCTCTACGAGCAGTACTTC
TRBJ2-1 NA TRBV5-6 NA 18 CASSLELRRGSSYNEQFF TGTGCCAGCAGCTTGGAATTGCGTAGGGGGAGCTCCTACAATGAGCAGTTCTTC
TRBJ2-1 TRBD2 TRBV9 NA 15 CASSAGGGLYNEQFF TGTGCCAGCAGCGCGGGCGGGGGGCTCTACAATGAGCAGTTCTTC
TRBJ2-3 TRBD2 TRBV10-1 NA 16 CASSEGLAGGTDTQYF TGCGCCAGCAGTGAGGGACTAGCGGGGGGCACAGATACGCAGTATTTT
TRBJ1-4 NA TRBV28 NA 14 CASSQWATNEKLFF TGTGCCAGTTCCCAGTGGGCAACTAATGAAAAACTGTTTTTT
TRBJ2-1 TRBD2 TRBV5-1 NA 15 CASSRDYQSYNEQFF TGCGCCAGCAGCAGGGACTATCAATCCTACAATGAGCAGTTCTTC